This entry describes one T cell receptor beta chain. Noted time point: patch test 3, about 24 weeks after DPC sensitization. The treatment denotes: therapeutic diphenylcyclopropenone sensitization with weekly scalp DPC. What the library attached to individual cDNA molecules were unique molecular identifiers. TCRdb analysed the RACE reads with MiXCR anew, one entry per CDR3 protein. The sample holds 210,000 or so distinct CDR3 sequences; under 25% are singletons and the top ten take around 2.5%. The data were taken from a study of human T cells and chemical hapten exposure. In the study overall: Chiefly women, the patients showed alopecia areata, totalis or universalis.

Here the sequenced sample was whole blood, taken in connection with sensitization to the hapten diphenylcyclopropenone (DPC). The TCR sequence derives from a woman aged 40 to 50 with alopecia areata. Some clones in this sample may be carry-over from other donors' samples.

This CDR3 reads CSAPGHMTSGNYNEQFF. The CDR3 nucleotides read TGCAGTGCCCCCGGTCATATGACTAGCGGGAATTACAATGAGCAGTTCTTC. The chain is built from TRBV20-1 and TRBJ2-1; the match to TRBD2 covers 11 bases. Germline CDR1 is DFQATT and CDR2 is SNEGSKA (reference sequence). Unmatched junction bases numbered 14, after V lost 6 bases and J lost 4 bases. This CDR3 has 17 residues.